The entry below describes one T cell receptor (beta chain). Its matching antigen is unknown. The data originate from a study of OX40 agonist ivuxolimab in advanced cancers. Across the study: Patients received ivuxolimab, an agonistic anti-OX40 (CD134) antibody. General study findings and limits: CD8+ T cells averaged more expanded clones than CD4+.

Patients who had autoimmune disease history or got systemic immunosuppression were left out. CDR3 length: 11 residues. V lost 5 bases and J 2 bases, leaving 4 bases between the germline ends. The germline V gene encodes CDR1 SGHTA and CDR2 FQGNSA. Sequencing was performed with immunoSEQ multiplex PCR; in TCRdb, only in-frame clones are kept and a portion is missing. The sample carries about 79,000 clones, around 92% recorded once. The V and J genes are TRBV7-2 and TRBJ2-7; D not certain. Sequences were derived from CD4+ or CD8+ T cells sorted from blood, sampled in a trial of the OX40 agonist ivuxolimab. This receptor was obtained from an adult with an advanced solid tumor such as melanoma, head and neck, liver or kidney cancer. CDR3 DNA sequence: TGTGCCAGCAGCCCCGCCTACGAGCAGTACTTC. Residues: CASSPAYEQYF.